Below, 26 T cell receptor beta chains from the same sample are listed, as sequenced in a study of T and B cells in COVID-19 patients. Multiplex PCR with BIOMED2 TRB-A/B primer pools amplified TRB rearrangements. TCRdb used MiXCR to reprocess the multiplex PCR reads, holding one entry per CDR3 protein. Of about 1,300 distinct CDR3 sequences in the sample, around 25% were seen once. Each TRB amplification used roughly 230-550 ng of genomic DNA from blood. The sample was blood. These receptors originate from a human donor with active COVID-19.

This clonotype came up a few times. The J gene is TRBJ1-2, the V gene TRBV7-9; 12 nucleotides match TRBD1. The CDR3 extends over 15 amino acids. With V trimmed by 5 bases and J by 6 bases, 7 bases remained unmatched. Germline values: CDR1 SEHNR, CDR2 FQNEAQ (reference sequence). The CDR3 DNA follows: TGTGCCAGCAGCCAGCAGGGACAGGGGGCTGATGGCTACACCTTC. Translating gives CASSQQGQGADGYTF.

This chain uses TRBV4-3 with TRBJ2-3, with 11 bases matching TRBD2. Germline trimming cut 0 bases from V and 2 bases from J; bases unmatched to any gene: 13. This CDR3 region has 20 residues. Germline assignment: CDR1 LGHNA and CDR2 YSLEER. CDR3 residues: CASSQERGDLAGGPTDTQYF. CDR3 nucleotides: TGCGCCAGCAGCCAAGAAAGGGGCGACCTAGCGGGGGGTCCCACAGATACGCAGTATTTT.

Within the sample, this clonotype is medium-sized. This chain joins TRBV7-9 and TRBJ2-7; maybe TRBD2 (5 bases). This CDR3 region has 14 residues. CDR1 and CDR2 from the germline V gene are SEHNR and FQNEAQ (reference sequence). Trimming stripped 5 bases from V and 4 bases from J, with 15 bases between. CDR3 nucleotide sequence: TGTGCCAGCAGCCCCGGACTCCCGCCTTACGAGCAGTACTTC. Its translation is CASSPGLPPYEQYF.

This clonotype is labeled medium-sized. CDR3 residues: CASRDSDPNSPLHF. In DNA form, the CDR3 reads TGTGCCAGCCGGGACTCAGACCCCAATTCACCCCTCCACTTT. This rearrangement joins TRBV5-4 to TRBJ1-6; a weak D match, TRBD1 (5 bases). The CDR3 has 14 amino acids. V was cut by 7 bases and J by 7 bases, with 15 bases left in between. Germline V gene data show CDR1 as SGHNT and CDR2 as YYREEE (reference sequence).

This clonotype is termed medium-sized. The chain links TRBV6-1 to TRBJ1-6; no firm D call. This CDR3 region has 12 residues. The germline V and J ends were trimmed by 2 bases and 6 bases, with 2 bases remaining between them. Germline lookup yields CDR1 MNHNS and CDR2 SASEGT. As DNA, the CDR3 is TGTGCCAGCAGTGAACCTAATTCACCCCTCCACTTT. It translates to CASSEPNSPLHF.

By share, this clonotype counts as medium-sized. The chain recombines TRBV18 with TRBJ2-7; 10 nucleotides line up with TRBD1. Germline trimming cut 2 bases from V and 3 bases from J; bases unmatched to any gene: 4. The germline V gene has CDR1 KGHSH and CDR2 LQKENI. The length of the CDR3 is 15 residues. The CDR3 sequence is CASSPMGQGFYEQYF. In nucleotides, the CDR3 is TGTGCCAGCTCACCAATGGGACAGGGGTTCTACGAGCAGTACTTC.

This clonotype showed up just a few times. J is TRBJ2-1 and V is TRBV7-6; D ambiguous. From germline, CDR1 is SGHVS and CDR2 FNYEAQ. The V gene lost 5 bases and the J gene lost 7 bases, with 21 bases spanning the gap. This CDR3 contains 16 residues. The CDR3 bases are TGTGCCAGCAGCCCCTTGAGGCTGAGTGGGTTTAATGAGCAGTTCTTC. It yields the protein CASSPLRLSGFNEQFF.

The chain uses TRBV7-6 and TRBJ2-3; D is possibly TRBD2 (5 bases). The CDR3 totals 16 residues. V was cut by 5 bases and J by 2 bases, with 17 bases left in between. Per the germline V gene, CDR1 is SGHVS and CDR2 is FNYEAQ. CDR3 sequence reads: CASSPQVRTDTDTQYF. CDR3 sequence (DNA): TGTGCCAGCAGCCCACAAGTACGGACTGACACAGATACGCAGTATTTT.

Sample share makes this clonotype large. The chain links TRBV13 to TRBJ2-2, with 8 bases identical to TRBD1. V shed 1 base, J shed 1 base, and the junction held 2 bases outside the gene matches. Germline loops: CDR1 PRHDT, CDR2 FYEKMQ (reference sequence). The CDR3 has 16 residues. CDR3 in DNA: TGTGCCAGCAGCTTAGAGGGACAGGAGAACACCGGGGAGCTGTTTTTT. This encodes CASSLEGQENTGELFF.

This chain joins TRBV27 and TRBJ2-5, with 11 bases identical to TRBD2. This CDR3 is 14 amino acids long. V lost 6 bases and J lost 5; bases outside the gene matches: 5. Germline V lookup: CDR1 MNHEY, CDR2 SMNVEV (reference sequence). CDR3 sequence (DNA): TGTGCCAGCAGGCAGACTAGCGGGGCTGAGACCCAGTACTTC. It specifies CASRQTSGAETQYF.

This clonotype is termed medium-sized. The chain is built from TRBV30 and TRBJ1-6; D is uncertain. Germline lookup yields CDR1 GTSNPN and CDR2 SVGIG (reference sequence). V lost 5 bases to trimming and J lost 5 bases, with 10 bases between them. The CDR3 consists of 13 residues. CDR3 region: CAWEPTNNSPLHF. CDR3 DNA sequence: TGTGCCTGGGAACCTACGAATAATTCACCCCTCCACTTT.

This clonotype has more than one count but fewer than ten. The genes are TRBV28 and TRBJ1-5; D is undetermined. The germline CDR1 and CDR2 sequences are MDHEN and SYDVKM. The CDR3 consists of 13 residues. The V and J ends lost 11 bases and 2 bases respectively, with 13 bases between them. The CDR3 nucleotides are TGTGCCCGTGGGATGGAGGGCAATCAGCCCCAGCATTTT. Translating it yields CARGMEGNQPQHF.

The chain combines TRBV5-6 with TRBJ2-3; 14 nucleotides align to TRBD2. With 5 bases clipped from V and 4 bases from J, the junction kept 6 bases outside the gene matches. Germline V gene lookup returns CDR1 SGHDT and CDR2 YYEEEE. The CDR3 consists of 16 residues. CDR3 in DNA: TGTGCCAGCAGGCTGGGACTAGCGGGGGCGGCAGATACGCAGTATTTT. Translation: CASRLGLAGAADTQYF.

This chain links TRBV7-3 with TRBJ2-1; either TRBD1 or TRBD2 may supply D (6 bases each). V was cut by 5 bases and J by 6 bases, with 17 bases left in between. Germline V gene sequence: CDR1 SGHTA, CDR2 FQGTGA. This CDR3 has 15 residues. The CDR3 DNA is TGTGCCAGCAGCCTCGGGGGCGTAGCCCCCAATGAGCAGTTCTTC. It encodes CASSLGGVAPNEQFF.

This clonotype was counted only a few times. This rearrangement joins TRBV20-1 to TRBJ2-7; 7 nucleotides agree with TRBD1. Losses at the gene ends were 6 bases for V and 1 base for J; bases not matched to a gene: 6. CDR1 DFQATT and CDR2 SNEGSKA come from the germline V gene (reference sequence). CDR3 length: 13 residues. The CDR3 DNA reads as TGCAGTGCGGGGGACAGCGCGTCCTACGAGCAGTACTTC. This translates into CSAGDSASYEQYF.

The table lists this clonotype with a count of one. This could be a read error, since a much larger clone is one nucleotide away. This chain links TRBV6-5 with TRBJ1-1; D ambiguous. This CDR3 is 13 amino acids long. Germline-derived CDR1 and CDR2 are MNHEY and SVGAGI. Trimming shortened V by 6 bases and J by 1 base, and 9 bases separated the two germline ends. CDR3 loop: CASSSAENTEAFF. CDR3 nucleotide sequence: TGTGCCAGCAGCTCAGCTGAGAACACTGAAGCTTTCTTT.

V gene TRBV4-3 combines with J gene TRBJ1-4; D is perhaps TRBD1 (5 bases). The CDR3 totals 16 residues. With 0 bases removed from V and 5 bases from J, the gap between germline ends came to 13 bases. Germline V CDR1 and CDR2: LGHNA, YSLEER. DNA of the CDR3: TGCGCCAGCAGCCAAGATACAATCGACAGAAATGAAAAACTGTTTTTT. It is translated as CASSQDTIDRNEKLFF.

Judged by abundance, this clonotype is medium-sized (0.01 to 0.1%). The chain links TRBV6-5 to TRBJ1-6, with D uncertain. The CDR3 extends over 16 amino acids. CDR1 is MNHEY and CDR2 is SVGAGI in the germline V gene. Between the trimmed V and J ends, which lost 2 bases and 6 bases, there was a span of 14 bases. CDR3 coding DNA: TGTGCCAGCAGTTACCTCGATAGCCGGGGTAATTCACCCCTCCACTTT. Amino acids: CASSYLDSRGNSPLHF.

Comments on this clonotype: A clone one base away is much larger, so this may be a read error. This chain links TRBV5-5 with TRBJ2-1; 15 positions agree with TRBD2. V shed 3 bases, J shed 10 bases, and the junction held 5 bases outside the gene matches. The CDR3 sequence is 15 residues long. Germline V CDR1 and CDR2: SGHKS, YYEKEE (reference sequence). The CDR3 DNA reads TGTGCCAGCAGCTCGGGACTAGCGGGGGGAAAAGAGCAGTTCTTC. Its translation is CASSSGLAGGKEQFF.

This clonotype is medium-sized. The chain carries TRBV6-2 or TRBV6-3 and TRBJ2-7; 11 positions match TRBD2. The trim removed 7 bases at V and 1 base at J, leaving 6 bases unmatched. CDR1 is MNHEY, CDR2 SVGEGT, per germline. The CDR3 loop spans 15 amino acids. CDR3 bases: TGTGCCAGCACCCCTAGCGGGAGGCCTTCCTACGAGCAGTACTTC. Residues: CASTPSGRPSYEQYF.

In this sample, this clonotype is medium-sized. This rearrangement joins TRBV15 to TRBJ2-4, with TRBD2 as a possible D gene (6 bases). The CDR3 length is 14 residues. CDR1 is LNHNV and CDR2 is YYDKDF in the germline V gene (reference sequence). V dropped 0 bases and J dropped 9 bases, with 12 bases sitting between them. The CDR3 sequence is CATSRDLGGSIQYF. The CDR3 nucleotides are TGTGCCACCAGCAGAGATCTGGGGGGTAGCATTCAGTACTTC.

This clonotype is deemed large. CDR3 sequence (DNA): TGCAGCGTTGAGCTAGCGGGGGGCTCGAGGAGGAATCAAGAGACCCAGTACTTC. Its translation: CSVELAGGSRRNQETQYF. V is TRBV29-1 and J is TRBJ2-5, with TRBD2 matching over 11 bases. V gave up 3 bases and J gave up 2 bases; unmatched junction bases: 14. There are 18 residues in the CDR3. Germline V gene data show CDR1 as SQVTM and CDR2 as ANQGSEA.

This clonotype was seen a few times. The chain carries TRBV7-9 and TRBJ1-4; tentatively, D is TRBD1 (6 bases). The germline V and J ends were trimmed by 5 bases and 3 bases, with 16 bases remaining between them. The CDR3 runs 16 residues. Germline values: CDR1 SEHNR, CDR2 FQNEAQ (reference sequence). CDR3 region: CASSPTRTASNEKLFF. DNA of the CDR3: TGTGCCAGCAGCCCTACCCGGACAGCCTCTAATGAAAAACTGTTTTTT.

Concerning this clonotype: A much larger clone differs by one base, so this may be a read error. V usage is TRBV27 and J usage is TRBJ1-2; D ambiguous. CDR1 and CDR2 (germline): MNHEY, SMNVEV (reference sequence). This CDR3 has 10 residues. V shed 11 bases and J shed 13 bases, with 17 bases lying between them. CDR3 DNA: TGTGCCTGCATTACCTGGAGAGTCACCTTC. It specifies CACITWRVTF.

This chain uses TRBV4-3 with TRBJ2-6; 11 bases align to TRBD2. Looked up from germline, CDR1 is LGHNA and CDR2 is YSLEER. The V and J ends lost 4 bases and 0 bases, in that order; junction bases with no gene match: 8. This CDR3 is built from 19 residues. This chain's CDR3 is CASSRVGLAAYSGANVLTF. In DNA form, the CDR3 reads TGCGCCAGCAGCCGGGTGGGACTAGCGGCTTACTCTGGGGCCAACGTCCTGACTTTC.

By share, this clonotype counts as medium-sized. This chain links TRBV6-5 with TRBJ1-2, with TRBD1 identical over 7 bases. The CDR3 spans 14 residues. Germline lookup yields CDR1 MNHEY and CDR2 SVGAGI. V was clipped by 7 bases and J by 4 bases; unmatched bases: 9. CDR3 sequence: CASTDQGGGYGYTF. CDR3 DNA: TGTGCCAGCACCGACCAGGGGGGCGGCTATGGCTACACCTTC.